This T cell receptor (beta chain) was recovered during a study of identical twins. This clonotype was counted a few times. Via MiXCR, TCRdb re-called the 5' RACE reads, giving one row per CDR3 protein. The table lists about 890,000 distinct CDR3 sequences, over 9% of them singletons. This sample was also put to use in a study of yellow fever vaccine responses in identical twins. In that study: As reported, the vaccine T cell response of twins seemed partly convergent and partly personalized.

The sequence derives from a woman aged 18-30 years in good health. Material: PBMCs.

The CDR3 here is CSVEDPTVNYGYTF. For the CDR3, the DNA is TGCAGCGTTGAAGATCCGACAGTGAACTATGGCTACACCTTC. The chain joins TRBV29-1 to TRBJ1-2, with D tentatively TRBD1 (5 bases). CDR3 size: 14 residues. Trimming took 0 bases from V and 2 from J, leaving 10 bases between them. Germline CDR1 and CDR2: SQVTM and ANQGSEA.